The entry below describes one T cell receptor (beta chain). The authors' processing: Amplification with reference gene primers provided the estimates of nucleated cell counts. Clones were read by immunoSEQ multiplex PCR, and TCRdb kept only the in-frame ones, dropping some. From that table come the V and J calls and clone size; the DNA was used to work out D and trimming. The sample shows under 200,000 clones, roughly 80% of them seen only once. This sample was taken from a study of blood T cell repertoires in COVID-19. Study information: The origin of the acute and convalescent COVID-19 samples was the United States, Italy and Spain. The analysed material was cDNA or gDNA that came from T cells, B-cell-depleted T cells, or PBMCs.

The CDR3 is 15 amino acids. From germline, CDR1 is SEHNR and CDR2 FQNEAQ (reference sequence). J was trimmed by 3 bases and V by 7 bases; bases with no gene match: 8. This sequence was found in a man aged 60 to 75 with acute or convalescent COVID-19. V and J are TRBV7-9 and TRBJ1-3; the match to TRBD1 covers 8 bases. The specimen was peripheral blood. The CDR3 DNA reads TGTGCCAGCACATCCGTGACAGGGGATGGAAACACCATATATTTT. Translation gives CASTSVTGDGNTIYF.